This T cell receptor (beta chain) was sequenced for a study of T cells in Graves' hyperthyroidism and ophthalmopathy. Study-level results: A 13 V-J signature model discriminated ophthalmopathy versus stable hyperthyroidism. Blood also carried most thyroid clonotypes expanded above 0.001.

Disease lasting under 3 months, a NOSPECS grade of at least 4, and a Clinical Activity Score of at least 3 were features of the ophthalmopathy patients. Investigators excluded patients with uncontrolled infection, other autoimmune disease, pregnancy or lactation. The count of this clonotype is one. Its specificity is unknown. One junction end disagrees with the germline gene, perhaps due to a read error. Researchers took RNA transcripts and amplified the TCR beta CDR3 regions from them. Initially, a first-round RT-PCR of the TCR CDR3 employed the HTBI primer set. TCRdb fed the multiplex PCR reads into MiXCR, producing one record per CDR3 protein. The sample includes hundreds of thousands of distinct CDR3 sequences, roughly a quarter of them seen just once. Germline lookup yields CDR1 MNHEY and CDR2 SVGEGT. The CDR3 is made up of 14 amino acids.

This clonotype originated in a woman between 25 and 40 years old with Graves' ophthalmopathy. The rearrangement links TRBV6-2 or TRBV6-3 to TRBJ2-7; no firm D call. The specimen was blood. The CDR3: CSSSYSSDAYEQYF. The CDR3 DNA follows: TGTTCCAGCAGTTACTCGAGCGACGCCTACGAGCAGTACTTC.